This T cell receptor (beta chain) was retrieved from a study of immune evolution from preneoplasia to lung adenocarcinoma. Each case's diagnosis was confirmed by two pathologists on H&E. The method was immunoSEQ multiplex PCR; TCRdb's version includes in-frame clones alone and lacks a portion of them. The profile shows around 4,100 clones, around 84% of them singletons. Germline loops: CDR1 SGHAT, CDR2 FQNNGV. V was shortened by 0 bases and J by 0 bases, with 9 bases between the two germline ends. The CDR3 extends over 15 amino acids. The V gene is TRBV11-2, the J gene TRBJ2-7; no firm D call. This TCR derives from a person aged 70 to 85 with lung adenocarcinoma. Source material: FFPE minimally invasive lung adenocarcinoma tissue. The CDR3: CASSLEAGFSYEQYF. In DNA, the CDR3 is TGTGCCAGCAGCTTAGAGGCAGGATTCTCCTACGAGCAGTACTTC.